Listed here is a single TCR beta chain. The protocol was immunoSEQ multiplex PCR, while the TCRdb copy is restricted to in-frame clones and leaves out a portion. The table shows under 250,000 clones, with 84% occurring only once. The sample is drawn from a study of blood T cell repertoires in COVID-19. Study details: There were acute and convalescent COVID-19 samples, and they came from the United States, Italy and Spain. The cDNA or gDNA used as material had been derived from T cells, B-cell-depleted T cells, or PBMCs.

V dropped 6 bases and J dropped 8 bases, with 13 bases sitting between them. Germline lookup yields CDR1 SQVTM and CDR2 ANQGSEA. This CDR3 is built from 11 residues. The sample comprised peripheral blood. This chain uses TRBV29-1 with TRBJ1-2; no clear D. This clonotype was sampled from a man over 45 with active or convalescent COVID-19. CDR3 region: CSVTAGGGYTF. In DNA, the CDR3 is TGCAGCGTGACGGCAGGTGGCGGCTACACCTTC.